The 8 T cell receptor beta chains below come from one sample, sequenced in a study of blood T cell repertoires in COVID-19. Some clones are missing from TCRdb's copy, which holds only in-frame ones; the method was immunoSEQ multiplex PCR. This sample has 230,000 or so clones, with just over 85% found just once. Material: PBMCs or T cells enriched from blood (not recorded which). These receptors were collected from a woman between 35 and 50 years old with acute COVID-19.

The chain uses TRBV5-1 and TRBJ1-1, with no clear D. CDR3 length equals 15 residues. Trimming removed 0 bases at V and 0 bases at J, with 9 bases between. Germline loops: CDR1 SGHRS, CDR2 YFSETQ. The chain's CDR3 is CASSLEGSLNTEAFF. The CDR3 DNA is TGCGCCAGCAGCTTGGAAGGGAGTTTGAACACTGAAGCTTTCTTT.

The V and J genes are TRBV15 and TRBJ1-5, with D unclear. The CDR3 is 12 residues long. Germline CDR1 is LNHNV and CDR2 is YYDKDF (reference sequence). V shed 0 bases and J shed 9 bases, with 6 bases lying between them. Here the CDR3 DNA reads TGTGCCACCAGCAGAGATCACTGGCCCCAGCATTTT. It codes for CATSRDHWPQHF. The whole variable domain, remainder taken from reference TRBV15 and TRBJ1-5, is DAMVIQNPRYQVTQFGKPVTLSCSQTLNHNVMYWYQQKSSQAPKLLFHYYDKDFNNEADTPDNFQSRRPNTSFCFLDIRSPGLGDTAMYLCATSRDHWPQHFGDGTRLSIL.

This chain connects TRBV5-4 to TRBJ2-5; D is perhaps TRBD1 (6 bases). The V gene's germline CDR1 is SGHNT and CDR2 YYREEE (reference sequence). CDR3 length equals 17 residues. The V end lost 0 bases, the J end lost 5 bases, and 20 bases lay between the germline ends. The CDR3, as DNA: TGTGCCAGCAGCTTGGCCCTATTAGAACAGGGCCGGGAGACCCAGTACTTC. The encoded protein is CASSLALLEQGRETQYF.

The V call is TRBV7-9, the J call TRBJ1-1; the D is unclear. The CDR3 has 14 amino acids. V lost 2 bases and J 4 bases, leaving 11 bases between the germline ends. CDR1 SEHNR and CDR2 FQNEAQ come from the germline V gene (reference sequence). CDR3 sequence: CASSLPLYSTEAFF. The CDR3 nucleotides are TGTGCCAGCAGCTTACCCCTCTACAGCACTGAAGCTTTCTTT.

The gene calls are TRBV5-1 and TRBJ1-1; the D is unclear. Per germline, CDR1 SGHRS and CDR2 YFSETQ. The length of the CDR3 is 14 residues. V gave up 0 bases and J gave up 1 base, with 7 bases separating them. The DNA of the CDR3 is TGCGCCAGCAGCTTGGCGGGTCAGAACACTGAAGCTTTCTTT. Its protein product is CASSLAGQNTEAFF.

This clone appeared a few times. The chain carries TRBV18 and TRBJ1-2, with D possibly being TRBD1 (6 bases). The germline V and J ends were trimmed by 3 bases and 0 bases, with 14 bases remaining between them. The germline CDR1 and CDR2 sequences are KGHSH and LQKENI. The CDR3 loop spans 16 amino acids. The CDR3 sequence: CASSPLGQLANYGYTF. The CDR3 nucleotides are TGTGCCAGCTCACCCCTCGGACAGTTAGCTAACTATGGCTACACCTTC.

CDR3 in amino acids: CATSDLGSAGGDEQFF. For the CDR3, the DNA is TGTGCCACCAGTGATTTAGGCTCGGCAGGAGGCGATGAGCAGTTCTTC. The chain uses TRBV24-1 and TRBJ2-1; weak D call: TRBD2 (5 bases). Trimming left V 1 base short and J 8 bases short, with 17 bases between. Germline V CDR1 and CDR2: KGHDR, SFDVKD. CDR3 size: 16 residues.

V and J are TRBV27 and TRBJ1-2, with D maybe TRBD1 (5 bases). V lost 10 bases, J lost 4 bases, and 19 bases lay in between. Germline V gene lookup returns CDR1 MNHEY and CDR2 SMNVEV (reference sequence). CDR3 length equals 14 residues. CDR3 in amino acids: CATRLTELTYGYTF. DNA for the CDR3: TGTGCCACCCGATTGACAGAGTTAACCTATGGCTACACCTTC.